Reported below is one T cell receptor (beta chain). Its antigen is currently unknown. The sample is drawn from a study of T cell clonotyping in hematopoietic cell transplantation. Study-level information: Recipients' pretransplant samples followed cytoreduction.

The sample's time point: recipient sample about 28 days before transplant, after cytoreduction. Recipients were bled about 28 days pretransplant and at posttransplant days 30, 100, 180. The method was immunoSEQ multiplex PCR; TCRdb's version includes in-frame clones alone and lacks a portion of them. The sample has approximately 28,000 clones; roughly 84% are singletons. Trimming removed 6 bases from V and 4 bases from J, with 13 bases in between. The length of the CDR3 is 14 residues. The germline V gene has CDR1 SNHLY and CDR2 FYNNEI. Study conclusions and caveats: Without cell sorting, CD4 versus CD8 contributions remain unresolved.

Sequenced here: peripheral blood mononuclear cells, sampled before stem cell transplant. The V call is TRBV2, the J call TRBJ1-5; D gene unclear. The TCR comes from a woman in her fifties or sixties with acute myeloid leukemia. Some clones in this sample may be carry-over from other donors' samples. The CDR3 DNA sequence: TGTGCCAGCAGCGACCGGGTACGAAATCAGCCCCAGCATTTT. Translating gives CASSDRVRNQPQHF.